Below, 17 T cell receptor beta chains from the same sample are listed, as sequenced in a study of PD-L1 blockade in urothelial cancer. TCRdb's copy holds only in-frame clones and misses some; the assay was immunoSEQ multiplex PCR. The sample yields under 45,000 clones, 70% to 85% seen once. This sample comprised PBMCs, obtained around atezolizumab (anti-PD-L1) treatment. The origin of the receptors is a man aged 55 to 70 with urothelial cancer.

V is TRBV6-5 and J is TRBJ1-2, with a possible D match to TRBD1 (6 bases). The CDR3 covers 14 residues. Trimming removed 6 bases at V and 4 bases at J, with 15 bases between. Germline values: CDR1 MNHEY, CDR2 SVGAGI. This CDR3 is CASRPLGGPYGYTF. The DNA of the CDR3 is TGTGCCAGCAGACCTCTCGGGGGGCCCTATGGCTACACCTTC.

The chain links TRBV19 to TRBJ1-1; the match to TRBD1 covers 7 bases. V lost 5 bases to trimming and J lost 1 base; unmatched junction nucleotides: 4. CDR3 size: 14 residues. The germline CDR1 and CDR2 sequences are LNHDA and SQIVND (reference sequence). The CDR3 sequence: CASSRTGTNTEAFF. In DNA form, the CDR3 reads TGTGCCAGTAGTCGGACAGGCACGAACACTGAAGCTTTCTTT.

This sequence joins TRBV5-1 and TRBJ2-5; TRBD2 agrees at 11 bases. The CDR3 runs to 16 residues. After removal of 0 bases from V and 5 bases from J, the junction contained 6 bases not matched to a gene. CDR1 is SGHRS and CDR2 is YFSETQ in the germline V gene. The CDR3 nucleotides are TGCGCCAGCAGCTTGGACCTAGCGGGGGGAATGGAGACCCAGTACTTC. Translation: CASSLDLAGGMETQYF. The whole variable domain, remainder taken from reference TRBV5-1 and TRBJ2-5, is KAGVTQTPRYLIKTRGQQVTLSCSPISGHRSVSWYQQTPGQGLQFLFEYFSETQRNKGNFPGRFSGRQFSNSRSEMNVSTLELGDSALYLCASSLDLAGGMETQYFGPGTRLLVL.

V and J are TRBV2 and TRBJ2-7, with unresolved D. Trimming took 3 bases from V and 3 from J, leaving 3 bases between them. CDR3 size: 11 residues. The germline gives CDR1 SNHLY, CDR2 FYNNEI. CDR3: CASSDSYEQYF. DNA of the CDR3: TGTGCCAGCAGTGACAGCTACGAGCAGTACTTC.

The rearrangement links TRBV5-4 to TRBJ1-6, with D tentatively TRBD1 (6 bases). Trimming left V 0 bases short and J 9 bases short, with 16 bases between. The CDR3 has 16 residues. CDR1 and CDR2 (germline): SGHNT, YYREEE (reference sequence). The CDR3 DNA reads as TGTGCCAGCAGCTTGGCCGGGACGGGGGGGCGTTCACCCCTCCACTTT. It yields the protein CASSLAGTGGRSPLHF.

This clone was detected only a few times. The genes are TRBV19 and TRBJ1-3, with a tentative D call TRBD1 (6 bases). The CDR3 extends over 14 amino acids. The V end lost 6 bases, the J end lost 2 bases, and 11 bases lay between the germline ends. CDR1 and CDR2 (germline): LNHDA, SQIVND (reference sequence). The CDR3: CASSFGQTGNTIYF. The CDR3 bases are TGTGCCAGTAGCTTCGGACAGACTGGAAACACCATATATTTT.

The CDR3 is CASSLAAGVGDGYTF. The CDR3 DNA reads as TGTGCCAGCAGCTTAGCTGCCGGGGTGGGTGATGGCTACACCTTC. V usage is TRBV7-2 and J usage is TRBJ1-2, with no clear D. Trimming removed 0 bases at V and 6 bases at J, with 14 bases between. CDR1 is SGHTA and CDR2 is FQGNSA in the germline V gene. The CDR3 runs 15 residues.

V gene TRBV14 combines with J gene TRBJ1-1, with D perhaps TRBD1 (5 bases). Germline V gene sequence: CDR1 SGHDN, CDR2 FVKESK. The V gene lost 4 bases and the J gene lost 4 bases, with 13 bases spanning the gap. The CDR3 extends over 14 amino acids. The CDR3 reads CASSRVLTGTEAFF. The CDR3 coding sequence is TGTGCCAGCAGCCGAGTCCTAACAGGCACTGAAGCTTTCTTT.

This chain uses TRBV7-9 with TRBJ1-2, with a tentative D call TRBD1 (5 bases). From germline, CDR1 is SEHNR and CDR2 FQNEAQ (reference sequence). Between the trimmed V and J ends, which lost 5 bases and 5 bases, there was a span of 12 bases. The CDR3 length is 13 residues. The CDR3 protein is CASSPEAGYGYTF. CDR3 sequence (DNA): TGTGCCAGCAGCCCCGAGGCAGGGTATGGCTACACCTTC. Combining the CDR3 with reference TRBV7-9 and TRBJ1-2 gives the whole variable domain DTGVSQNPRHKITKRGQNVTFRCDPISEHNRLYWYRQTLGQGPEFLTYFQNEAQLEKSRLLSDRFSAERPKGSFSTLEIQRTEQGDSAMYLCASSPEAGYGYTFGSGTRLTVV.

The chain is built from TRBV5-1 and TRBJ1-1, with TRBD1 matching 8 bases. CDR1 and CDR2 from the germline V gene are SGHRS and YFSETQ. CDR3 length: 16 amino acids. Trimming at V came to 2 bases and at J to 0 bases, leaving 6 bases not matched to a gene. The CDR3 sequence is CASSFDGQGVNTEAFF. The CDR3 DNA reads as TGCGCCAGCAGCTTCGACGGACAGGGAGTGAACACTGAAGCTTTCTTT.

The V gene is TRBV7-8, the J gene TRBJ1-2; D remains ambiguous. Trimming removed 4 bases from V and 5 bases from J, with 20 bases in between. CDR1 is SGHVS and CDR2 is FQNEAQ in the germline V gene. The CDR3 has 16 amino acids. CDR3 DNA sequence: TGTGCCAGCAGCTCGGCTCGGAGGGAGACTCGGTATGGCTACACCTTC. This translates into CASSSARRETRYGYTF.

V gene TRBV19 combines with J gene TRBJ1-1; unclear D gene. The CDR3 extends over 13 amino acids. The germline CDR1 and CDR2 sequences are LNHDA and SQIVND (reference sequence). Trimming took off 6 bases at V and 1 base at J, with 9 bases between the two ends. CDR3 in amino acids: CASSGRGNTEAFF. The DNA of the CDR3 is TGTGCCAGTAGCGGGAGAGGGAACACTGAAGCTTTCTTT.

This clone was found a few times. V usage is TRBV5-1 and J usage is TRBJ1-1; a weak D match, TRBD1 (5 bases). Between the trimmed V and J ends, which lost 4 bases and 7 bases, there was a span of 14 bases. CDR3 length equals 13 residues. CDR1 and CDR2 from the germline V gene are SGHRS and YFSETQ. As DNA, the CDR3 is TGCGCCAGCAGCGAGACGACAGAAGGTGAAGCTTTCTTT. Its protein is CASSETTEGEAFF.

This rearrangement joins TRBV5-1 to TRBJ2-5; D perhaps matches TRBD1 (6 bases). Germline assignment: CDR1 SGHRS and CDR2 YFSETQ. Trimming shortened V by 1 base and J by 5 bases, and 9 bases separated the two germline ends. The CDR3 runs to 13 residues. The CDR3, as DNA: TGCGCCAGCAGCTTGCAGGGGTACGAGACCCAGTACTTC. Translation: CASSLQGYETQYF.

The rearrangement links TRBV28 to TRBJ1-2; 8 nucleotides line up with TRBD1. The CDR3 runs 14 residues. V gave up 3 bases and J gave up 3 bases; unmatched junction bases: 3. The germline V gene encodes CDR1 MDHEN and CDR2 SYDVKM. CDR3 loop: CASSFRDRHYGYTF. In DNA, the CDR3 is TGTGCCAGCAGTTTTCGGGACAGGCACTATGGCTACACCTTC.

This clone showed up just a few times. The chain recombines TRBV6-1 with TRBJ1-2, with TRBD1 matching 8 bases. Germline lookup yields CDR1 MNHNS and CDR2 SASEGT. V was pared by 3 bases and J by 4 bases, with 7 bases of the junction left unmatched. CDR3 length: 15 amino acids. CDR3 bases: TGTGCCAGCAGTGAGCCAGGGGGCGCCGGCTATGGCTACACCTTC. Translated, it gives CASSEPGGAGYGYTF.

V gene TRBV15 combines with J gene TRBJ2-2; no reliable D call. Germline CDR1 reads LNHNV; CDR2 reads YYDKDF (reference sequence). Trimming pared 1 base from V and 5 bases from J, leaving 8 bases between. This CDR3 has 14 amino acids. CDR3 in amino acids: CATSRGRRTGELFF. The CDR3 DNA reads as TGTGCCACCAGCAGAGGGCGGAGAACCGGGGAGCTGTTTTTT.